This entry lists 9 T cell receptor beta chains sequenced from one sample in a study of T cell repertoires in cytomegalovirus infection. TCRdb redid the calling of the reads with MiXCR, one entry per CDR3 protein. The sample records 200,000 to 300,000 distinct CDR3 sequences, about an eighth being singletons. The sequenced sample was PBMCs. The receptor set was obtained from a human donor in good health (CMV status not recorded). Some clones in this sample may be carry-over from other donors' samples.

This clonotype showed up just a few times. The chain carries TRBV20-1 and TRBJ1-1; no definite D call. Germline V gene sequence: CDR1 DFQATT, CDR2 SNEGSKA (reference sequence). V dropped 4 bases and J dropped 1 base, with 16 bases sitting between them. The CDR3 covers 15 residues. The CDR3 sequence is CSATPGRQKNTEAFF. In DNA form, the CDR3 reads TGCAGTGCTACCCCTGGGCGGCAGAAGAACACTGAAGCTTTCTTT.

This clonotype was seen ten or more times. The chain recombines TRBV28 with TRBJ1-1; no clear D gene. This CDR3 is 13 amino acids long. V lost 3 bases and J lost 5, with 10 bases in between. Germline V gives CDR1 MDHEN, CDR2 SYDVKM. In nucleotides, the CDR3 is TGTGCCAGCAGTTTGGGTCGTGTAACTGAAGCTTTCTTT. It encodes CASSLGRVTEAFF.

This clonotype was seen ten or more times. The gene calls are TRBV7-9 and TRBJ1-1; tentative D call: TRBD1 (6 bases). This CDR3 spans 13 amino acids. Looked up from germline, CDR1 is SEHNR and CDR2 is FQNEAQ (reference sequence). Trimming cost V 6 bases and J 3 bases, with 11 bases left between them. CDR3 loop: CASRSPGDTEAFF. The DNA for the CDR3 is TGTGCCAGCAGATCCCCAGGGGACACTGAAGCTTTCTTT.

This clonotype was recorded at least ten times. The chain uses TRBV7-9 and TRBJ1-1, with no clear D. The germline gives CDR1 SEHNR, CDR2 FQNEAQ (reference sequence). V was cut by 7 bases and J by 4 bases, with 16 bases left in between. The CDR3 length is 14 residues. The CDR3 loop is CASKFSSGITEAFF. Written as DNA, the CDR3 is TGTGCCAGCAAGTTTTCGTCGGGGATCACTGAAGCTTTCTTT.

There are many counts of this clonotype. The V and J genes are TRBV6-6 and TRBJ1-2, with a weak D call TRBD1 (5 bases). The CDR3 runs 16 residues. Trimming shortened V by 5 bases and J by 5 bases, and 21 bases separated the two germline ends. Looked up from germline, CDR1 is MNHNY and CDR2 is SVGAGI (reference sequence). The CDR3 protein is CASSSSGGEGHYGYTF. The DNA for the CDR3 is TGTGCCAGCAGTAGCTCGGGGGGGGAGGGCCATTATGGCTACACCTTC.

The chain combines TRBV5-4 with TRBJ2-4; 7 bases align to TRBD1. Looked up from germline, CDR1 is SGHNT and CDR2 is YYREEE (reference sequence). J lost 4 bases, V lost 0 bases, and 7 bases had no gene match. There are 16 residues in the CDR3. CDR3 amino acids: CASSLAMRGPKNIQYF. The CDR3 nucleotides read TGTGCCAGCAGCTTGGCGATGAGGGGGCCTAAAAACATTCAGTACTTC.

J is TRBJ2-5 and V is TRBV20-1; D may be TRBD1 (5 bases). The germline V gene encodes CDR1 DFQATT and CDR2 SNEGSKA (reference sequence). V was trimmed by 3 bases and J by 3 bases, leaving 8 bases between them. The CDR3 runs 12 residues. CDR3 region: CSASSREETQYF. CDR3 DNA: TGCAGTGCTAGTTCCAGGGAAGAGACCCAGTACTTC.

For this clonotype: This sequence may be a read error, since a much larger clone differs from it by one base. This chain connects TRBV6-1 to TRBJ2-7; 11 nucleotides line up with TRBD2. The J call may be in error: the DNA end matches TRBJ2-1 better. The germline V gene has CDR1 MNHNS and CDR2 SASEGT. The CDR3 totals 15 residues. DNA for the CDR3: TGTGCCAGCACCCAACCCGGACTAGCGGGCTACGAGCAGTTCTTC. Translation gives CASTQPGLAGYEQFF.

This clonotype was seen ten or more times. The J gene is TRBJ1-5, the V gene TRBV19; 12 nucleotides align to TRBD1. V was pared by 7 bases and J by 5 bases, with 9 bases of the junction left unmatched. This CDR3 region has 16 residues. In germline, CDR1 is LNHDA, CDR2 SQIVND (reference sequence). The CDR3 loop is CASTSGTGGRDQPQHF. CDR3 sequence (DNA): TGTGCCAGTACCTCCGGGACAGGGGGCCGGGATCAGCCCCAGCATTTT.